This entry concerns a single T cell receptor (beta chain). Antigen: not known. The sample originates from a study of cytomegalovirus exposure and HLA in healthy donors. Study-wide findings and caveats: Within an earlier analysis, most TCR beta V segments proved productive either about 87% or about 30% of the time. It was reported that TCR beta sequences correctly inferred the HLA-A and HLA-B alleles for most subjects. One cluster of highly shared sequence variants probably arose as a sequencing artifact.

Both 60 Vbeta primers and 13 Jbeta primers went into the PCR. Sequencing was performed with immunoSEQ multiplex PCR; in TCRdb, only in-frame clones are kept and a portion is missing. This sample carries 130,000 or so clones, around 57% of them seen once, and the ten largest clones take about 1.8%. The CDR3 sequence is 14 residues long. V lost 6 bases to trimming and J lost 2 bases, with 10 bases between them. Germline V gene sequence: CDR1 ENHRY, CDR2 SYGVKD. The sample consisted of PBMCs. This TCR was recovered from a male donor in good health and CMV-seronegative. The V gene is TRBV10-3, the J gene TRBJ2-2, with a weak D call TRBD1 (6 bases). The CDR3 region is CAISLQGNTGELFF. The CDR3 region has the DNA TGTGCCATCAGCTTACAGGGTAACACCGGGGAGCTGTTTTTT.